These 13 T cell receptor beta chains originate from one sample sequenced in a study of cytomegalovirus exposure and HLA in healthy donors. The protocol was immunoSEQ multiplex PCR, while the TCRdb copy is restricted to in-frame clones and leaves out a portion. The sample holds about 160,000 clones, about 96% seen once. The material sequenced was PBMCs. The receptors originated from a woman aged 18-35 years in good health and CMV-seronegative.

The rearrangement joins TRBV18 to TRBJ1-6; 8 positions match TRBD1. This CDR3 spans 15 amino acids. After removal of 2 bases from V and 7 bases from J, the junction contained 4 bases not matched to a gene. CDR1 and CDR2 from the germline V gene are KGHSH and LQKENI. CDR3 protein: CASSPGDRGNSPLHF. The CDR3 nucleotides are TGTGCCAGCTCACCAGGTGACAGGGGAAATTCACCCCTCCACTTT.

The chain uses TRBV29-1 and TRBJ1-3, with 7 bases lining up with TRBD1. Germline CDR1 and CDR2: SQVTM and ANQGSEA. The V gene end was trimmed by 4 bases and the J gene end by 0 bases; junction bases not matched to a gene: 3. The CDR3 sequence is 14 residues long. CDR3 DNA: TGCAGCGTTGCACAGGGGAACTCTGGAAACACCATATATTTT. Translation gives CSVAQGNSGNTIYF.

The chain carries TRBV18 and TRBJ1-4, with TRBD1 matching 9 bases. Trimming at V came to 6 bases and at J to 7 bases, leaving 6 bases not matched to a gene. The CDR3 length is 14 residues. Per germline, CDR1 KGHSH and CDR2 LQKENI. The CDR3 region is CASSTGTGFEKLFF. The CDR3, as DNA: TGTGCCAGCTCCACCGGGACAGGGTTTGAAAAACTGTTTTTT.

The chain joins TRBV5-1 to TRBJ1-3, with 8 bases that match TRBD1. Trimming at V came to 4 bases and at J to 0 bases, leaving 6 bases not matched to a gene. Germline CDR1 reads SGHRS; CDR2 reads YFSETQ. The CDR3 spans 16 residues. The CDR3 DNA reads TGCGCCAGCAGCCGTACAGGGGGAACCTCTGGAAACACCATATATTTT. Translating gives CASSRTGGTSGNTIYF. Complete variable domain (other parts from reference TRBV5-1 and TRBJ1-3): KAGVTQTPRYLIKTRGQQVTLSCSPISGHRSVSWYQQTPGQGLQFLFEYFSETQRNKGNFPGRFSGRQFSNSRSEMNVSTLELGDSALYLCASSRTGGTSGNTIYFGEGSWLTVV.

This chain uses TRBV30 with TRBJ2-1, with 9 bases aligning to TRBD1. CDR1 is GTSNPN and CDR2 is SVGIG in the germline V gene (reference sequence). Losses at the gene ends were 5 bases for V and 3 bases for J; bases not matched to a gene: 17. This CDR3 has 18 amino acids. The CDR3 DNA sequence: TGTGCCTGGGGGGCTAACAGGGGGCCAGACGCAAACTACAATGAGCAGTTCTTC. Its protein product is CAWGANRGPDANYNEQFF.

This clone has a single count. The rearrangement links TRBV18 to TRBJ2-1; 8 nucleotides line up with TRBD2. Per the germline V gene, CDR1 is KGHSH and CDR2 is LQKENI. CDR3 length: 15 amino acids. The trim removed 2 bases at V and 10 bases at J, leaving 10 bases unmatched. As DNA, the CDR3 is TGTGCCAGCTCACCAATGCTAGCGGGTGACTTGGAGCAGTTCTTC. Its protein is CASSPMLAGDLEQFF.

J is TRBJ1-1 and V is TRBV7-2; 7 bases align to TRBD1. J was trimmed by 14 bases and V by 4 bases; bases with no gene match: 19. Germline V gives CDR1 SGHTA, CDR2 FQGNSA. The CDR3 runs to 15 residues. CDR3 loop: CASSSIGTAQREVFF. In DNA, the CDR3 is TGTGCCAGCAGCTCAATCGGGACAGCGCAGAGGGAAGTATTCTTT.

The rearrangement joins TRBV28 to TRBJ2-1, with TRBD2 identical over 7 bases. Trimming at V came to 6 bases and at J to 8 bases, leaving 16 bases not matched to a gene. The CDR3 has 16 amino acids. Germline-derived CDR1 and CDR2 are MDHEN and SYDVKM. CDR3 sequence: CASRAKGRGGLDEQFF. The CDR3 DNA is TGTGCCAGCAGGGCAAAGGGGAGGGGAGGGTTGGATGAGCAGTTCTTC.

The chain has TRBV4-1 and TRBJ2-7, with TRBD2 identical over 8 bases. CDR1 is MGHRA and CDR2 is YSYEKL in the germline V gene. This CDR3 contains 16 residues. With 0 bases clipped from V and 2 bases from J, the junction kept 6 bases outside the gene matches. The chain's CDR3 is CASSQDGLAEAYEQYF. The CDR3 DNA is TGCGCCAGCAGCCAAGATGGACTAGCAGAGGCCTACGAGCAGTACTTC.

This chain joins TRBV7-3 and TRBJ2-6; tentatively, D is TRBD1 (6 bases). Germline CDR1 reads SGHTA; CDR2 reads FQGTGA. V gave up 6 bases and J gave up 3 bases, with 9 bases separating them. The CDR3 covers 14 residues. This CDR3 reads CASRGGFGANVLTF. The CDR3 DNA sequence: TGTGCCAGCAGAGGGGGTTTTGGGGCCAACGTCCTGACTTTC.

This clone was counted once. The chain has TRBV4-1 and TRBJ2-5; a possible D gene is TRBD2 (7 bases). The CDR3 loop spans 16 amino acids. V shed 4 bases and J shed 4 bases, with 19 bases lying between them. CDR1 and CDR2 from the germline V gene are MGHRA and YSYEKL. CDR3 DNA: TGCGCCAGCAGCCGAAGAGGCGGGGGCCCGGGAGAGACCCAGTACTTC. The encoded protein is CASSRRGGGPGETQYF.

The CDR3 nucleotides read TGTGCCTGGAGCGCCCTAACCTATAATTCACCCCTCCACTTT. It translates to CAWSALTYNSPLHF. The chain recombines TRBV30 with TRBJ1-6; no clear D gene. There are 14 residues in the CDR3. In germline, CDR1 is GTSNPN, CDR2 SVGIG (reference sequence). V was cut by 3 bases and J by 2 bases, with 8 bases left in between.

The chain combines TRBV30 with TRBJ2-6; D unresolved. The CDR3 extends over 12 amino acids. Germline assignment: CDR1 GTSNPN and CDR2 SVGIG (reference sequence). The V and J ends lost 2 bases and 4 bases respectively, with 3 bases between them. In DNA, the CDR3 is TGTGCCTGGAGTACAGGGGCCAACGTCCTGACTTTC. This gives the protein CAWSTGANVLTF.